This entry features one T cell receptor (beta chain) sequence. As yet, its antigen is unknown. The data derive from a study of T cell responses to AZD1222 COVID-19 vaccine. Germline CDR1 SGHTA, CDR2 FQGNSA. The V end was cut by 0 bases, the J end by 6 bases, with 6 bases between. CDR3 length equals 14 residues. Some clones are missing from TCRdb's copy, which holds only in-frame ones; the method was immunoSEQ multiplex PCR. The sample holds about 67,000 clones; 80% to 85% are singletons and the top ten take approximately 21%. General study findings and limits: Clonal diversity may have been underestimated in mostly white British donors. Baseline serology detected seropositivity in only five or six AZD1222 recipients.

The chain carries TRBV7-2 and TRBJ1-6; tentatively, D is TRBD1 (5 bases). The receptor was derived from an adult in good health. The input for sequencing was peripheral blood, taken on day 0 of AZD1222 vaccination. CDR3 region: CASSLAGANSPLHF. The CDR3, as DNA: TGTGCCAGCAGCTTAGCTGGGGCTAATTCACCCCTCCACTTT.